The 17 T cell receptor beta chains listed next were all sequenced from one sample in a study of OX40 agonist ivuxolimab in advanced cancers. Library construction relied on the immunoSEQ multiplex PCR assay. TCRdb stores this immuneACCESS table with in-frame sequences only. Part of the clones is absent; in the studies checked, under half of the shortfall reflects unresolved V genes, and no reason is known for the rest. The sample has 120,000 or so clones on record, over 85% of them singletons. The top ten constitute less than 0.35% of the sample. The sample in question was CD4+ or CD8+ T cells sorted from blood, obtained in a trial of the OX40 agonist ivuxolimab. The source of these receptors is an adult with an advanced solid tumor such as melanoma, head and neck, liver or kidney cancer.

V gene TRBV28 combines with J gene TRBJ2-7; weak D call: TRBD2 (5 bases). Germline V gene lookup returns CDR1 MDHEN and CDR2 SYDVKM. V lost 11 bases to trimming and J lost 7 bases, with 21 bases between them. CDR3 length equals 13 residues. CDR3 residues: CASKSPPGWEQYF. Here the CDR3 DNA reads TGTGCCTCAAAAAGCCCCCCGGGATGGGAGCAGTACTTC. Filled out from reference TRBV28 and TRBJ2-7, the complete variable domain reads DVKVTQSSRYLVKRTGEKVFLECVQDMDHENMFWYRQDPGLGLRLIYFSYDVKMKEKGDIPEGYSVSREKKERFSLILESASTNQTSMYLCASKSPPGWEQYFGPGTRLTVT.

This sequence joins TRBV2 and TRBJ1-1; D is undetermined. Germline V gives CDR1 SNHLY, CDR2 FYNNEI. CDR3 length: 13 amino acids. The V end was cut by 5 bases, the J end by 1 base, with 8 bases between. DNA for the CDR3: TGTGCCAGCAGTTTCAAGGCGAACACTGAAGCTTTCTTT. Protein: CASSFKANTEAFF.

The J gene is TRBJ2-3, the V gene TRBV5-6; 12 bases fit TRBD2. Trimming cost V 2 bases and J 6 bases; bases outside gene matches: 7. CDR1 and CDR2 (germline): SGHDT, YYEEEE. The CDR3 loop spans 16 amino acids. CDR3 sequence reads: CASSFLAGGPSDTQYF. DNA of the CDR3: TGTGCCAGCAGCTTCCTAGCGGGAGGGCCATCGGATACGCAGTATTTT.

This chain uses TRBV7-9 with TRBJ2-1; 9 bases fit TRBD1. The V and J ends lost 3 bases and 8 bases, in that order; junction bases with no gene match: 5. Germline V gives CDR1 SEHNR, CDR2 FQNEAQ (reference sequence). This CDR3 comprises 14 residues. CDR3 bases: TGTGCCAGCAGCTTCGGGACAGGGTCTGATGAGCAGTTCTTC. Amino acids: CASSFGTGSDEQFF.

In this sample, this clone turned up once. The chain recombines TRBV18 with TRBJ1-1, with D unresolved. The CDR3 runs to 15 residues. Germline V gives CDR1 KGHSH, CDR2 LQKENI. The V end lost 2 bases, the J end lost 4 bases, and 14 bases lay between the germline ends. CDR3 nucleotides: TGTGCCAGCTCACCAGAAGTAGGAGCAAGCACTGAAGCTTTCTTT. It is translated as CASSPEVGASTEAFF.

This chain joins TRBV19 and TRBJ1-5; D gene unclear. V lost 3 bases, J lost 6 bases, and 15 bases lay in between. The CDR3 consists of 15 residues. CDR1 is LNHDA, CDR2 SQIVND, per germline (reference sequence). The CDR3 spells CASSIHRLRSQPQHF. In nucleotides, the CDR3 is TGTGCCAGTAGTATCCACAGACTTCGCAGTCAGCCCCAGCATTTT.

The chain combines TRBV19 with TRBJ1-6; no clear D. V was pared by 3 bases and J by 0 bases, with 9 bases between. This CDR3 contains 16 residues. Germline assignment: CDR1 LNHDA and CDR2 SQIVND (reference sequence). DNA for the CDR3: TGTGCCAGTAGTATCGGCGCAAGCTCCTATAATTCACCCCTCCACTTT. It is translated as CASSIGASSYNSPLHF. Full variable domain (rest looked up from reference TRBV19 and TRBJ1-6): DGGITQSPKYLFRKEGQNVTLSCEQNLNHDAMYWYRQDPGQGLRLIYYSQIVNDFQKGDIAEGYSVSREKKESFPLTVTSAQKNPTAFYLCASSIGASSYNSPLHFGNGTRLTVT.

The chain is built from TRBV5-4 and TRBJ1-1; D ambiguous. V dropped 0 bases and J dropped 3 bases, with 9 bases sitting between them. Per the germline V gene, CDR1 is SGHNT and CDR2 is YYREEE (reference sequence). The CDR3 is 14 amino acids. CDR3 amino acids: CASSLVGSYTEAFF. In DNA, the CDR3 is TGTGCCAGCAGCTTGGTTGGGAGTTACACTGAAGCTTTCTTT. The variable domain in full, with the rest retrieved from reference TRBV5-4 and TRBJ1-1, is ETGVTQSPTHLIKTRGQQVTLRCSSQSGHNTVSWYQQALGQGPQFIFQYYREEENGRGNFPPRFSGLQFPNYSSELNVNALELDDSALYLCASSLVGSYTEAFFGQGTRLTVV.

In this sample, this clone turned up once. This sequence joins TRBV5-1 and TRBJ2-5; 9 nucleotides match TRBD1. The CDR3 consists of 14 residues. The junction had 6 bases not matched to a gene; V was cut back by 4 bases and J by 5 bases. CDR1 and CDR2 from the germline V gene are SGHRS and YFSETQ. In nucleotides, the CDR3 is TGCGCCAGCAGCCCAGGGACAGGGACGGAGACCCAGTACTTC. Residues: CASSPGTGTETQYF.

This chain uses TRBV28 with TRBJ1-5, with D possibly TRBD1 on 6 matching bases. Germline CDR1 is MDHEN and CDR2 is SYDVKM. The V end lost 7 bases, the J end lost 11 bases, and 21 bases lay between the germline ends. CDR3 length: 14 residues. The CDR3 DNA reads as TGTGCCAGCACCCTGGGGGGGGCGGGGAAGGCCCAGCATTTT. Protein sequence: CASTLGGAGKAQHF.

The chain has TRBV5-6 and TRBJ1-1; 8 nucleotides line up with TRBD1. Germline lookup yields CDR1 SGHDT and CDR2 YYEEEE. This CDR3 is 14 amino acids long. V was clipped by 2 bases and J by 1 base; unmatched bases: 1. CDR3 bases: TGTGCCAGCAGCTTAGGGACAGGGAACACTGAAGCTTTCTTT. Encoded protein: CASSLGTGNTEAFF. Supplemented by reference TRBV5-6 and TRBJ1-1, the full variable domain reads DAGVTQSPTHLIKTRGQQVTLRCSPKSGHDTVSWYQQALGQGPQFIFQYYEEEERQRGNFPDRFSGHQFPNYSSELNVNALLLGDSALYLCASSLGTGNTEAFFGQGTRLTVV.

CDR3 nucleotide sequence: TGTGCCAGCATCTCGGACAGGGGGGCTGGAAACACCATATATTTT. It translates to CASISDRGAGNTIYF. The chain employs TRBV2 and TRBJ1-3, with 10 bases fitting TRBD1. The CDR3 runs to 15 residues. CDR1 and CDR2 (germline): SNHLY, FYNNEI. J was trimmed by 2 bases and V by 7 bases; bases with no gene match: 5.

The chain is built from TRBV7-9 and TRBJ2-5; 9 bases are shared with TRBD1. The germline gives CDR1 SEHNR, CDR2 FQNEAQ (reference sequence). The V segment lost 4 bases and the J segment 5 bases; nucleotides outside the gene matches: 5. The CDR3 loop spans 14 amino acids. The CDR3 DNA reads TGTGCCAGCAGCTCACAGGGGGCAGGGGAGACCCAGTACTTC. This gives the protein CASSSQGAGETQYF.

V is TRBV7-8 and J is TRBJ1-1; D unresolved. Germline V lookup: CDR1 SGHVS, CDR2 FQNEAQ. V lost 5 bases to trimming and J lost 5 bases, with 15 bases between them. The length of the CDR3 is 14 residues. In nucleotides, the CDR3 is TGTGCCAGCAGCGGAGACAAAAGGAGGACTGAAGCTTTCTTT. As protein: CASSGDKRRTEAFF.

The chain carries TRBV30 and TRBJ2-5, with D hard to call. This CDR3 is 12 amino acids long. Germline CDR1 is GTSNPN and CDR2 is SVGIG (reference sequence). V was pared by 2 bases and J by 4 bases, with 8 bases between. Here the CDR3 DNA reads TGTGCCTGGAGTACCTCTTCAGAGACCCAGTACTTC. It codes for CAWSTSSETQYF. The whole variable domain, remainder taken from reference TRBV30 and TRBJ2-5, is SQTIHQWPATLVQPVGSPLSLECTVEGTSNPNLYWYRQAAGRGLQLLFYSVGIGQISSEVPQNLSASRPQDRQFILSSKKLLLSDSGFYLCAWSTSSETQYFGPGTRLLVL.

The chain is built from TRBV4-1 and TRBJ1-5; D gene ambiguous. From germline, CDR1 is MGHRA and CDR2 YSYEKL. Trimming pared 0 bases from V and 6 bases from J, leaving 15 bases between. CDR3 size: 16 residues. In nucleotides, the CDR3 is TGCGCCAGCAGCCAAGATCTCGGGGAGGGAAGTCAGCCCCAGCATTTT. Translated, it gives CASSQDLGEGSQPQHF.

The V call is TRBV19, the J call TRBJ2-2; a possible D gene is TRBD1 (6 bases). V lost 5 bases and J lost 1, with 8 bases in between. Germline loops: CDR1 LNHDA, CDR2 SQIVND (reference sequence). The CDR3 is made up of 14 amino acids. The DNA for the CDR3 is TGTGCCAGTAGTTTGGGACAGAACACCGGGGAGCTGTTTTTT. Protein product: CASSLGQNTGELFF.